This T cell receptor (beta chain) is from a study of T cells in tumors after PD-1 blockade. As for the study in general: No patient had prior checkpoint blockade, systemic immunosuppression, or radiotherapy within 4 weeks.

Sequenced by immunoSEQ multiplex PCR; TCRdb stores in-frame clones only, minus some. The sample shows 61,000 or so clones, around 80% of them seen only once. Overall study findings and caveats: Around two fifths of tumor TCR clonotypes were also found in blood.

As regards this clone: The antigen is undetermined.

After removal of 6 bases from V and 3 bases from J, the junction contained 13 bases not matched to a gene. Germline CDR1 SGHVS, CDR2 FQNEAQ. This CDR3 contains 17 residues. Genomic DNA template from tumor biopsies or peripheral blood, 616 ng to 6,004 ng input. This TCR came from a human donor with basal cell carcinoma. Sequencing was performed on PBMCs, taken before anti-PD-1 treatment. This sequence joins TRBV7-8 and TRBJ2-2; TRBD2 matches 7 bases. In nucleotides, the CDR3 is TGTGCCAGCAGGAAACAAGACCCTCGGGGGGACACCGGGGAGCTGTTTTTT. Residues: CASRKQDPRGDTGELFF.